The 13 T cell receptor beta chains reported below all come from one sample, sequenced in a study of CD8+ T cells in alopecia areata. Sequencing used cDNA as its template, made by extracting RNA and reverse transcribing it. TCRdb keeps only in-frame clones here, not all; method: immunoSEQ multiplex PCR. The sample has some 130,000 clones; approximately 48% are singletons. Sequencing used CD8+ T cells sorted from blood, obtained at week 0. The receptors were gathered from a human donor with alopecia areata.

This rearrangement joins TRBV5-6 to TRBJ2-5; 7 nucleotides match TRBD1. This CDR3 is 15 amino acids long. Germline-derived CDR1 and CDR2 are SGHDT and YYEEEE. Trimming took 4 bases from V and 5 from J; bases not matched to a gene: 11. Here the CDR3 reads CASSPPVTGIETQYF. CDR3 sequence (DNA): TGTGCCAGCAGCCCTCCCGTGACAGGGATCGAGACCCAGTACTTC.

This clone was seen only a few times. CDR3 region: CASSYTSGGAYNEQFF. The DNA for the CDR3 is TGTGCCAGCAGCTACACTAGCGGGGGGGCCTACAATGAGCAGTTCTTC. The chain couples TRBV11-1 to TRBJ2-1, with 13 positions matching TRBD2. Germline lookup yields CDR1 SGHAT and CDR2 FQDESV (reference sequence). With V trimmed by 4 bases and J by 2 bases, 2 bases remained unmatched. The CDR3 loop spans 16 amino acids. The full variable domain, its missing parts supplied by reference TRBV11-1 and TRBJ2-1, is EAEVAQSPRYKITEKSQAVAFWCDPISGHATLYWYRQILGQGPELLVQFQDESVVDDSQLPKDRFSAERLKGVDSTLKIQPAELGDSAMYLCASSYTSGGAYNEQFFGPGTRLTVL.

This clone was seen more than once but under ten times. The chain has TRBV7-9 and TRBJ1-5; D gene ambiguous. The CDR3 extends over 12 amino acids. Germline-derived CDR1 and CDR2 are SEHNR and FQNEAQ (reference sequence). The germline V and J ends were trimmed by 1 base and 5 bases, with 3 bases remaining between them. CDR3: CASSLGHQPQHF. DNA of the CDR3: TGTGCCAGCAGCTTAGGACATCAGCCCCAGCATTTT.

The chain couples TRBV7-8 to TRBJ2-2; D unclear. This CDR3 is 13 amino acids long. CDR1 SGHVS and CDR2 FQNEAQ come from the germline V gene. Trimming took 4 bases from V and 5 from J, leaving 8 bases between them. The CDR3 nucleotides read TGTGCCAGCAGCTCCTTGGGAACCGGGGAGCTGTTTTTT. Translation gives CASSSLGTGELFF.

This clone was seen only a few times. The chain has TRBV4-3 and TRBJ2-7, with unresolved D. CDR3 length: 16 residues. The ends were cut back, 0 bases at V and 0 bases at J, with 12 bases in the middle. CDR1 LGHNA and CDR2 YSLEER come from the germline V gene. The CDR3 is CASSQDFTASSYEQYF. The CDR3 DNA sequence: TGCGCCAGCAGCCAAGATTTCACGGCCAGCTCCTACGAGCAGTACTTC.

This clone was counted only a few times. The V and J genes are TRBV5-6 and TRBJ2-5; tentative D call: TRBD1 (6 bases). V lost 6 bases to trimming and J lost 2 bases, with 14 bases between them. The CDR3 consists of 14 residues. From germline, CDR1 is SGHDT and CDR2 YYEEEE. The DNA for the CDR3 is TGTGCCAGCACTTGGGGGCTAGCTCAAGAGACCCAGTACTTC. It is translated as CASTWGLAQETQYF.

The chain joins TRBV15 to TRBJ1-1, with 7 positions matching TRBD1. V dropped 4 bases and J dropped 5; count of bases not matched to a gene: 7. The CDR3 spans 14 residues. CDR1 and CDR2 (germline): LNHNV, YYDKDF (reference sequence). The CDR3 sequence: CATSMGTERTEAFF. CDR3 nucleotide sequence: TGTGCCACCAGCATGGGGACAGAGAGAACTGAAGCTTTCTTT.

V is TRBV6-5 and J is TRBJ2-7; D is unresolved. The V gene lost 8 bases and the J gene lost 1 base, with 12 bases spanning the gap. The CDR3 runs 13 residues. Per the germline V gene, CDR1 is MNHEY and CDR2 is SVGAGI. The CDR3 region is CASLGLHSYEQYF. DNA of the CDR3: TGTGCCAGCCTTGGTCTCCATTCCTACGAGCAGTACTTC.

The gene calls are TRBV27 and TRBJ2-1, with 11 positions matching TRBD1. The germline V gene has CDR1 MNHEY and CDR2 SMNVEV (reference sequence). With V trimmed by 4 bases and J by 8 bases, 10 bases remained unmatched. The CDR3 is 16 amino acids. The CDR3 is CASSYDRDRGWDEQFF. The DNA for the CDR3 is TGTGCCAGCAGTTACGACCGGGACAGGGGGTGGGATGAGCAGTTCTTC.

The chain recombines TRBV5-6 with TRBJ2-7, with 7 bases lining up with TRBD2. J gave up 9 bases and V 0 bases, and 6 bases lay outside the gene matches. CDR1 SGHDT and CDR2 YYEEEE come from the germline V gene. The CDR3 is made up of 13 amino acids. The CDR3 reads CASSLVAGEVQYF. Written as DNA, the CDR3 is TGTGCCAGCAGCTTGGTTGCGGGGGAGGTGCAGTACTTC.

There are a few counts of this clone. The V call is TRBV29-1, the J call TRBJ2-5; D call uncertain. This CDR3 contains 13 residues. V was pared by 6 bases and J by 0 bases, with 11 bases between. Germline V gene data show CDR1 as SQVTM and CDR2 as ANQGSEA. Here the CDR3 DNA reads TGCAGCGTCGCCTATAGCTACCAAGAGACCCAGTACTTC. This translates into CSVAYSYQETQYF.

This clone was seen repeatedly, ten times or more. The chain recombines TRBV19 with TRBJ1-6, with unresolved D. This CDR3 is built from 14 residues. CDR1 and CDR2 from the germline V gene are LNHDA and SQIVND (reference sequence). The V gene lost 7 bases and the J gene lost 7 bases, with 14 bases spanning the gap. For the CDR3, the DNA is TGTGCCAGTAACGAACGGACCGAGAATTCACCCCTCCACTTT. This translates into CASNERTENSPLHF.

The chain has TRBV5-6 and TRBJ2-1, with D maybe TRBD2 (6 bases). CDR3 length equals 16 residues. Trimming removed 4 bases from V and 6 bases from J, with 20 bases in between. Germline loops: CDR1 SGHDT, CDR2 YYEEEE. In DNA form, the CDR3 reads TGTGCCAGCAGCATCCCGGGAGAGGGTTGGCTCAATGAGCAGTTCTTC. It yields the protein CASSIPGEGWLNEQFF.